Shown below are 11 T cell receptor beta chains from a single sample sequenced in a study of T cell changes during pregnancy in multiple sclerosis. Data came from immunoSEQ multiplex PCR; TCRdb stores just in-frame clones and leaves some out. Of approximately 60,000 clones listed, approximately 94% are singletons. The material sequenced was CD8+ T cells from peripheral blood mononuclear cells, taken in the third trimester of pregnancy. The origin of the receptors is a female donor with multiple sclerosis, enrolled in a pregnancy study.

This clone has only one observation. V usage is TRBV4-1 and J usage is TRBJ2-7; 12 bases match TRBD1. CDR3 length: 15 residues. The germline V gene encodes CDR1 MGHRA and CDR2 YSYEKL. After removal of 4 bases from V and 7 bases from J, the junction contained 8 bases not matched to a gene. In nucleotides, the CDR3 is TGCGCCAGCAGCCCCGCGGGACAGGGGGCTGGTGAGCAGTACTTC. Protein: CASSPAGQGAGEQYF.

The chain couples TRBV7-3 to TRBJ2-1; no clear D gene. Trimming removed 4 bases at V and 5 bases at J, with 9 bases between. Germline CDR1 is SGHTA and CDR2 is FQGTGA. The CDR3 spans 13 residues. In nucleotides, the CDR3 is TGTGCCAGCAGCTCGCGCCGCAACAATGAGCAGTTCTTC. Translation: CASSSRRNNEQFF.

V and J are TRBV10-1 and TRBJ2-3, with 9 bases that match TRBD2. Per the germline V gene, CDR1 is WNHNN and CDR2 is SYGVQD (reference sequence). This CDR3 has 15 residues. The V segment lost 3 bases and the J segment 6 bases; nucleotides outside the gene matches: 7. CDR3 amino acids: CASSDGGGEMDTQYF. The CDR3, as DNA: TGCGCCAGCAGTGATGGCGGGGGGGAGATGGATACGCAGTATTTT.

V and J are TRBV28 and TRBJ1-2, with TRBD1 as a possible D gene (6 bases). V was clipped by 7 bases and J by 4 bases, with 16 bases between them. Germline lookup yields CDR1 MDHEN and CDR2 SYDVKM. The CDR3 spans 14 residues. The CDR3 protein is CASILDRPPYGYTF. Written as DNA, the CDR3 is TGTGCCAGCATCCTTGACAGGCCGCCCTATGGCTACACCTTC.

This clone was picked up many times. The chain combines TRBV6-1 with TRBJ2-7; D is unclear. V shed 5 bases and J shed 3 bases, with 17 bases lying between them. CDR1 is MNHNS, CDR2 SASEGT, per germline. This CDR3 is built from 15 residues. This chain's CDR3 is CASSPVGEQYYEQYF. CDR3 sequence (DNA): TGTGCCAGCAGTCCGGTTGGTGAACAGTACTACGAGCAGTACTTC.

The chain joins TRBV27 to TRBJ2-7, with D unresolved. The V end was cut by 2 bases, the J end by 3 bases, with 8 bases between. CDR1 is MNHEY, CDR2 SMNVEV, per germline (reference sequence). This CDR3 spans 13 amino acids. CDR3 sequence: CASSLLVGYEQYF. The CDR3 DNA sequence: TGTGCCAGCAGTTTACTAGTCGGCTACGAGCAGTACTTC.

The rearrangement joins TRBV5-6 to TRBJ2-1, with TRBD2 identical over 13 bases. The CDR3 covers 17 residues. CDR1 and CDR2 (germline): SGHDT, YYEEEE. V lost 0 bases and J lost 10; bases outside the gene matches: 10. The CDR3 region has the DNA TGTGCCAGCAGCTTGGGTCTACTAGCGGGAGGGGGAATGGAGCAGTTCTTC. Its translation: CASSLGLLAGGGMEQFF.

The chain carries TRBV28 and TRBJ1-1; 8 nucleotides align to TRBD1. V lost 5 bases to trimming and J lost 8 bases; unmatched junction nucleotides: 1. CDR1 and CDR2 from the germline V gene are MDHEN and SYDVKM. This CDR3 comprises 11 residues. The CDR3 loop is CASSDRGEAFF. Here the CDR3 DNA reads TGTGCCAGCAGTGACAGGGGCGAAGCTTTCTTT.

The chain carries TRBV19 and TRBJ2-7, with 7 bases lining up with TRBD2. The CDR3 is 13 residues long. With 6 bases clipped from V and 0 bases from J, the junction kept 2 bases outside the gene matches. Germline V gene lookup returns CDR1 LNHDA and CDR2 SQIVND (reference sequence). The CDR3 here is CASRASGSYEQYF. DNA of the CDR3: TGTGCCAGTAGGGCTAGCGGCTCCTACGAGCAGTACTTC.

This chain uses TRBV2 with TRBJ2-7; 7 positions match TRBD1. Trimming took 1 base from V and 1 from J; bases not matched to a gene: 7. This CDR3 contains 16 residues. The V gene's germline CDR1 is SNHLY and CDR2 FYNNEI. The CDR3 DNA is TGTGCCAGCAGTGAAGACGGGGACAGCTATTCCTACGAGCAGTACTTC. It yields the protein CASSEDGDSYSYEQYF. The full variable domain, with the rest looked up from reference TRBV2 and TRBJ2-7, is EPEVTQTPSHQVTQMGQEVILRCVPISNHLYFYWYRQILGQKVEFLVSFYNNEISEKSEIFDDQFSVERPDGSNFTLKIRSTKLEDSAMYFCASSEDGDSYSYEQYFGPGTRLTVT.

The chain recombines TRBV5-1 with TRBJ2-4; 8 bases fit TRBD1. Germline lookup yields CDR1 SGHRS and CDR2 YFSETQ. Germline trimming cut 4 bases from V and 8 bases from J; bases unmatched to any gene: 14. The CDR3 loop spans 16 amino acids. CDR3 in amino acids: CASSTIQGALADIQYF. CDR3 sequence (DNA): TGCGCCAGCAGCACAATTCAGGGGGCCTTGGCGGACATTCAGTACTTC.